The source of this T cell receptor beta chain is a study of T cells after yellow fever vaccination (dated by TCRdb to between 2018 and 2021). Describing the broader study: The SMART-Seq v4 Ultra Low Input RNA kit was used to prepare libraries from fractions with low cell numbers. To follow T-cell clones before and after both primary and booster YFV17D yellow fever vaccination, bulk TCR alpha and beta repertoires underwent longitudinal sequencing. Blood samples were taken at several timepoints before and after primary and secondary immunization, and bulk PBMC replicates and cell subsets were isolated. Two healthy male donors, one aged 18 to 29 and one aged 30 to 40 years, were included in the cohort.

V is shortened by 5 bases, J by 6 bases, and the region joining them spans 16 bases. As encoded in the germline V gene, CDR1 is MDHEN while CDR2 is SYDVKM. Taken from cysteine to phenylalanine, the CDR3 has 14 residues. Only CDR3 DNA is held: 42 bases, read in frame from base 1. TCR cDNA was made using 5'RACE template switching, a step that added a universal primer site and unique molecular identifiers. Priming of cDNA synthesis was performed from both the TCR alpha and TCR beta constant segments. Library amplification used two PCR steps, and the second PCR step added sample barcodes and sequencing adapters. Sequencing of libraries was performed on Illumina HiSeq 2500 (2x100 bp) or NovaSeq (2x150 bp). The original methods were these. Demultiplexing of reads and collapsing into UMI consensus sequences were performed with MIGEC, and V(D)J alignment was carried out with MiXCR. Vaccine-responding clonotypes were identified with edgeR using replicate PBMC samples, with FDR below 0.01 and a log2 fold change above 5 up to day 15 being required. Each bulk clonotype was labeled CD4 or CD8 based on which sequenced repertoire, CD4 or CD8, contained the clonotype at higher abundance. TCRdb trimmed the raw reads at Q25, called clones with MiXCR and kept productive beta chains. Every distinct CDR3 protein forms one entry, paired with its most common genes and DNA. Clone size and V and J calls follow TCRdb, not the original study. The sample includes 250,000 to 300,000 distinct CDR3 sequences, with approximately 12% observed a single time. Roughly 0.5% of the sample is in the top ten clones.

What the treatment or condition label conveys for this sample: live attenuated yellow fever vaccine strain. A standard Ficoll-Paque protocol was used to isolate PBMCs from peripheral blood. Dynabeads CD4 and CD8 positive selection kits were used to isolate CD4 and CD8 T-cell fractions. RNA was extracted with TriZol from bulk PBMCs, CD4 and CD8 fractions, and dextramer-positive and dextramer-negative fractions. Beyond this particular receptor, the publication reports: Only a couple of donors were included in the study, so the extent to which the findings can be generalized is limited. After the booster, most of the clones that had expanded following primary vaccination were detected again (roughly 97% of CD4 and more than 85% of CD8), which suggests that memory was broadly maintained. A small share of clonotypes was detected in both CD4 and CD8 compartments, with the overlap likely arising from convergent recombination. Compared with the primary T-cell response, the secondary T-cell response was weaker but faster, peaking on day 5 rather than day 15. Because abundant contaminating clonotypes from the bulk population could be contained in FACS-sorted repertoires, computational filtering was required.

This clonotype was seen a handful of times. Its recognized antigen is unknown. No base quality information exists; no much larger clone differs at one position. This receptor chain uses TRBV28 and TRBJ2-5; the D gene cannot be named for sure. The sample in question was CD4+ T cells sorted from PBMCs, obtained 45 days after the yellow fever booster vaccination. The receptor's source is a man between 25 and 39 years old who received the YFV17D yellow fever vaccine. The DNA is TGTGCCAGCAGTATCTCGACCCCTAGGAAGACCCAGTACTTC. Its protein reads: CASSISTPRKTQYF.